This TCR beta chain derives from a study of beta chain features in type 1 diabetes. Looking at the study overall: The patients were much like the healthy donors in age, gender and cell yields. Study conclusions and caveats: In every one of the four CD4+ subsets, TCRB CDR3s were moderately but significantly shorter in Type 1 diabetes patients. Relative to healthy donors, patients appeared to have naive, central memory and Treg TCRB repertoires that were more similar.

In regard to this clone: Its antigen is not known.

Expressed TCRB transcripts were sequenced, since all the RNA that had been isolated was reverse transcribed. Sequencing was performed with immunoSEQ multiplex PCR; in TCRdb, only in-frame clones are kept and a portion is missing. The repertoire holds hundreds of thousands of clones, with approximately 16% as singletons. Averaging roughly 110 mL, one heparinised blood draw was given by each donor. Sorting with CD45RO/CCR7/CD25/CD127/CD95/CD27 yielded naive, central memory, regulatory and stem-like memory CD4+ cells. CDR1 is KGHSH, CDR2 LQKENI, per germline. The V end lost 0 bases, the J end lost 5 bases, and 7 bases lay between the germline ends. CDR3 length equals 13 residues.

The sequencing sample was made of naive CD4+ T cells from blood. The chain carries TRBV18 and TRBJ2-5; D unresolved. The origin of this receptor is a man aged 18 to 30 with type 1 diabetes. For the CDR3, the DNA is TGTGCCAGCTCACCACCGACTCGTGAGACCCAGTACTTC. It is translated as CASSPPTRETQYF.